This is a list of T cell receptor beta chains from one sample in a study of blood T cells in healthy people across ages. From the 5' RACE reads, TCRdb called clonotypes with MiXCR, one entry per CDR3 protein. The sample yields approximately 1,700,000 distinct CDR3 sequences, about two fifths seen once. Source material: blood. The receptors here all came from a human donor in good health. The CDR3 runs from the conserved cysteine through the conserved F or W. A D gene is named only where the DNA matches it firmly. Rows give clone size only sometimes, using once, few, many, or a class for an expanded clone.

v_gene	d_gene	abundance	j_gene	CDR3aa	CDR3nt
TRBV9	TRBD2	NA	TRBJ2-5	CASSPLPVASGGPETQYF	TGTGCCAGCAGCCCCCTGCCCGTCGCTAGCGGGGGGCCCGAGACCCAGTACTTC
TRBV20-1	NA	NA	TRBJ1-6	CSARTPGDSLLHF	TGCAGTGCTAGGACCCCCGGTGATTCACTCCTCCACTTT
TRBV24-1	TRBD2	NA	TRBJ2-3	CATSDGGGDTQYF	TGTGCCACCAGTGATGGCGGGGGAGATACGCAGTATTTT
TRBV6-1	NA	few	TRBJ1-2	CASSQVPNYGYTF	TGTGCCAGCAGCCAAGTTCCTAACTATGGCTACACCTTC
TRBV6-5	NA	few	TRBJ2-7	CASSRGGKAYEQYF	TGTGCCAGCAGCCGAGGGGGGAAGGCCTACGAGCAGTACTTC
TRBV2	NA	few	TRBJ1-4	CASSEGRSEKLFF	TGTGCCAGCAGCGAGGGTCGAAGCGAAAAACTGTTTTTT
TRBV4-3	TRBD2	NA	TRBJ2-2	CASSQDSGGGTDTRELFF	TGCGCCAGCAGCCAAGATTCGGGCGGGGGGACGGACACCAGGGAGCTGTTTTTT
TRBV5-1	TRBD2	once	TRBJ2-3	CASRRLAGGDTRYF	TGCGCCAGCAGAAGACTAGCGGGGGGGGATACGCGGTATTTT
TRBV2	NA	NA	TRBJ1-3	CASRQTGNTLYF	TGTGCCAGCAGACAAACTGGAAACACCTTATATTTT
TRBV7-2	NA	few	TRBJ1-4	CASSTDPTATEKLFF	TGTGCCAGCAGCACCGACCCGACCGCGACTGAAAAACTGTTTTTT
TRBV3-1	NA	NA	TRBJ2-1	CASSQAGLVEQFF	TGTGCCAGCAGCCAAGCAGGGTTAGTTGAGCAGTTCTTC
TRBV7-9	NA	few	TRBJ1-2	CASSQGGQGNLAGYTF	TGTGCCAGCAGCCAAGGAGGGCAGGGTAATCTCGCTGGCTACACCTTC
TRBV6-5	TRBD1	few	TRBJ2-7	CASRPQTGVSEQYF	TGTGCCAGCAGACCCCAGACAGGGGTAAGTGAGCAGTACTTC
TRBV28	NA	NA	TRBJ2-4	CASSWGAEQYF	TGTGCCAGCAGTTGGGGGGCGGAGCAGTACTTC
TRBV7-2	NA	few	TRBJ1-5	CASSLDRPPSQPQHF	TGTGCCAGCAGCCTAGACAGGCCCCCCAGTCAGCCCCAGCATTTT
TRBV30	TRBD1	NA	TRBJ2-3	CAWSTGDTDTQYF	TGTGCCTGGAGTACAGGGGACACAGATACGCAGTATTTT
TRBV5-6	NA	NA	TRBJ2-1	CASSHLGTLDEQFF	TGTGCCAGCAGCCACCTAGGGACCCTAGATGAGCAGTTCTTC
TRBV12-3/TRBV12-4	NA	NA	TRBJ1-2	CASTDPRETGYGYTF	TGTGCCAGCACCGATCCCAGGGAAACGGGCTATGGCTACACCTTC
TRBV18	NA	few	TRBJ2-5	CASSGTPGVETQYF	TGTGCCAGCTCAGGGACTCCTGGCGTGGAGACCCAGTACTTC
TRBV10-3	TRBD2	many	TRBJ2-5	CAISESLAGYQETQYF	TGTGCCATCAGTGAGTCCCTAGCGGGGTACCAAGAGACCCAGTACTTC
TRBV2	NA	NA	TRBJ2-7	CASRRKTGDSYEQYF	TGTGCCAGCAGACGCAAGACAGGAGATTCCTACGAGCAGTACTTC
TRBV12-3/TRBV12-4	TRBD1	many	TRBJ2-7	CASSLVGTGSYEQYF	TGTGCCAGCAGTTTAGTCGGGACAGGTTCCTACGAGCAGTACTTC
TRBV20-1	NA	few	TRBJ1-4	CSARGRNNEKLFF	TGCAGTGCTAGGGGCAGGAATAATGAAAAACTGTTTTTT
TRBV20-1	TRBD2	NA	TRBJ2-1	CSARSLAGGRGWQFF	TGCAGTGCTAGGAGTCTAGCGGGGGGTCGGGGGTGGCAGTTCTTC
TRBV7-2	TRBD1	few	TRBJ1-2	CASSPPRDRGYGYTF	TGTGCCAGCAGCCCCCCCCGGGACAGGGGCTATGGCTACACCTTC
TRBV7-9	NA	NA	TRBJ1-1	CASSSYKVEAFF	TGTGCCAGCAGCTCTTACAAGGTTGAAGCTTTCTTT
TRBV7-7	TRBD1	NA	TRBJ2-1	CASSLATGKGNEQFF	TGTGCTAGCAGCTTAGCGACAGGGAAGGGCAATGAGCAGTTCTTC
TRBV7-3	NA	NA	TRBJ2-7	CASSVGGGSVYEQYF	TGTGCCAGCAGCGTGGGGGGCGGGAGTGTGTACGAGCAGTACTTC
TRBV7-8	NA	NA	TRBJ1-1	CASSLTRFTEAFF	TGTGCCAGCAGCTTAACAAGGTTCACTGAAGCTTTCTTT
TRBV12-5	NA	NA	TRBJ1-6	CASGLSAFSYNSPLHF	TGTGCTAGTGGTTTGTCTGCCTTCTCCTATAATTCACCCCTCCACTTT
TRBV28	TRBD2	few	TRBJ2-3	CASSLEEAGVLSDTQYF	TGTGCCAGCAGTTTAGAAGAGGCGGGAGTCTTGTCAGATACGCAGTATTTT
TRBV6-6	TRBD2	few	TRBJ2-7	CASAGGTYEQYF	TGTGCCAGCGCCGGGGGGACCTACGAGCAGTACTTC
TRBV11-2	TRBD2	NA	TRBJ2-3	CASSLVASGVFDTQYF	TGTGCCAGCAGCCTGGTAGCTAGCGGGGTCTTTGATACGCAGTATTTT
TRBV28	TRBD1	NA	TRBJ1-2	CASNSRGRDRDGYTF	TGTGCCAGCAACTCTAGGGGTCGGGACAGGGATGGCTACACCTTC
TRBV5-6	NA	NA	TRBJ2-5	CASSATGIRETQYF	TGTGCCAGCAGCGCGACCGGGATTAGAGAGACCCAGTACTTC
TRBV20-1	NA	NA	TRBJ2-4	CSARDIRDSLAKNIQYF	TGCAGTGCTAGAGATATCCGAGACAGTCTAGCCAAAAACATTCAGTACTTC
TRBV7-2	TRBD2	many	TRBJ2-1	CASSSTSGGRNEQFF	TGTGCCAGCAGCTCTACTAGCGGGGGGCGCAATGAGCAGTTCTTC
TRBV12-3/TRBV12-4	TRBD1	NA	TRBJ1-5	CASSFWDRHQPQHF	TGTGCCAGCAGTTTTTGGGACAGGCATCAGCCCCAGCATTTT
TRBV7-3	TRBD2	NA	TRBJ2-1	CASSRVAGGDNEQFF	TGTGCCAGCAGCCGCGTAGCGGGAGGGGACAATGAGCAGTTCTTC
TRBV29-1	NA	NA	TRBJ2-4	CSVESAAAKNIQYF	TGCAGCGTTGAATCTGCTGCGGCCAAAAACATTCAGTACTTC
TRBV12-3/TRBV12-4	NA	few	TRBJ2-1	CASSFALQYEQFF	TGTGCCAGCAGTTTTGCCTTGCAATATGAGCAGTTCTTC